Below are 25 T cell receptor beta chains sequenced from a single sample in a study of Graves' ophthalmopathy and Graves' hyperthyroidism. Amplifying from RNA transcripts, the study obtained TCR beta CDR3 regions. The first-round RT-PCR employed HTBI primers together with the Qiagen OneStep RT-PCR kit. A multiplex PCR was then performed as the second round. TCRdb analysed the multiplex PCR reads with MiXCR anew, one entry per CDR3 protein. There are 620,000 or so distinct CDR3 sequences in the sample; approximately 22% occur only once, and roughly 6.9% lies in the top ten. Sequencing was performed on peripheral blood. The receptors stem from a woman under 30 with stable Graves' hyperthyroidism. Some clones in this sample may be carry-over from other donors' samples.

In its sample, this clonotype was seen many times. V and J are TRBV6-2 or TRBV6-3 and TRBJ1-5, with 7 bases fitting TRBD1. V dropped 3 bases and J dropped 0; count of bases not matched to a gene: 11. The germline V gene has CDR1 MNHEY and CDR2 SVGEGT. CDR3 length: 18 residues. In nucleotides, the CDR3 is TGTGCCAGCAGTTATGCGGGACAGAGTTTCAATAGCAATCAGCCCCAGCATTTT. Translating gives CASSYAGQSFNSNQPQHF.

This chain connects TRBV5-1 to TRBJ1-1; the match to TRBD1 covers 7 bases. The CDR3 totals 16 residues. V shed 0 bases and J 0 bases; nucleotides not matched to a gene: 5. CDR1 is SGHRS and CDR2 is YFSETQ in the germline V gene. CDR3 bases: TGCGCCAGCAGCTTGGTAACAGGGGCTCTGAACACTGAAGCTTTCTTT. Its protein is CASSLVTGALNTEAFF. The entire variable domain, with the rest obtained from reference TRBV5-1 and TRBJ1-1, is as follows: KAGVTQTPRYLIKTRGQQVTLSCSPISGHRSVSWYQQTPGQGLQFLFEYFSETQRNKGNFPGRFSGRQFSNSRSEMNVSTLELGDSALYLCASSLVTGALNTEAFFGQGTRLTVV.

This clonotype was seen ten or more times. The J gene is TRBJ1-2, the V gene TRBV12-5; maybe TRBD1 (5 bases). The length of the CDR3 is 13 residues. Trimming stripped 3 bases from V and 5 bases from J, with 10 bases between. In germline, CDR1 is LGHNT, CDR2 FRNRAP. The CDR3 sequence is CASGFEGLYGYTF. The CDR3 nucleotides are TGTGCTAGTGGTTTCGAGGGGTTGTATGGCTACACCTTC.

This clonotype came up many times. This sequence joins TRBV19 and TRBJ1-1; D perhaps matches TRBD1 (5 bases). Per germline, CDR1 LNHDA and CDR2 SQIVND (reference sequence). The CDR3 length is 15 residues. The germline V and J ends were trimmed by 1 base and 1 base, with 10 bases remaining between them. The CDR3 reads CASSIGGVGNTEAFF. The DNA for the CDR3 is TGTGCCAGTAGTATAGGAGGGGTAGGGAACACTGAAGCTTTCTTT.

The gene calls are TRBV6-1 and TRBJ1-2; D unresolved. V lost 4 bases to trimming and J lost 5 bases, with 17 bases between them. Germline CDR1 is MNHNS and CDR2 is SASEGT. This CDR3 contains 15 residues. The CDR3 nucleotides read TGTGCCAGCAGTGGATCCCCGGGGTGGGAATATGGCTACACCTTC. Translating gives CASSGSPGWEYGYTF.

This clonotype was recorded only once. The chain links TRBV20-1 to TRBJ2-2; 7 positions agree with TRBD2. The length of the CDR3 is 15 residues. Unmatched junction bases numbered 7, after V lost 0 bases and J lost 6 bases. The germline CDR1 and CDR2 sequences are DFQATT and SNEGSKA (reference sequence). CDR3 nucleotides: TGCAGTGCTAGAGAAAGGGCTAGCGGAGCCGGGGAGCTGTTTTTT. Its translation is CSARERASGAGELFF.

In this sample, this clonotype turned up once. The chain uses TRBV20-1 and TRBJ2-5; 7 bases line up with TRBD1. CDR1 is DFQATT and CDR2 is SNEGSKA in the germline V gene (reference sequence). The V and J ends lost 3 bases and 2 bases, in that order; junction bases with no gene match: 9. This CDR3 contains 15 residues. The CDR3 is CSARPRQGPQETQYF. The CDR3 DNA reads TGCAGTGCTAGGCCCAGACAGGGACCTCAAGAGACCCAGTACTTC.

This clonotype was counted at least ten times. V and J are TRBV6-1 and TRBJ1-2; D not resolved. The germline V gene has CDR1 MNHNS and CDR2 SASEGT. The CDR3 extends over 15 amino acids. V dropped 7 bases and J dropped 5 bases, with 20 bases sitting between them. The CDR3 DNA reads TGTGCCAGCACCTCCGGTTGGGCAGATTGGTATGGCTACACCTTC. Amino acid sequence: CASTSGWADWYGYTF.

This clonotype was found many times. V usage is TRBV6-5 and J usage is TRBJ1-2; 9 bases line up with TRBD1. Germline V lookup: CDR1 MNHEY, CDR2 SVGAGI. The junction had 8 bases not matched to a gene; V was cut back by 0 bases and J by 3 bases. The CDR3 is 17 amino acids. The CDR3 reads CASSYSFTGQGDYGYTF. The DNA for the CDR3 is TGTGCCAGCAGTTACTCGTTCACGGGACAGGGAGACTATGGCTACACCTTC.

The CDR3 DNA sequence: TGTGCCATCAGTGAGAGGAGTAGCGGGCATCCCTACGAGCAGTACTTC. Its translation is CAISERSSGHPYEQYF. The gene calls are TRBV10-3 and TRBJ2-7; TRBD2 aligns across 7 bases. With 2 bases clipped from V and 2 bases from J, the junction kept 9 bases outside the gene matches. The CDR3 is 16 amino acids. CDR1 is ENHRY, CDR2 SYGVKD, per germline.

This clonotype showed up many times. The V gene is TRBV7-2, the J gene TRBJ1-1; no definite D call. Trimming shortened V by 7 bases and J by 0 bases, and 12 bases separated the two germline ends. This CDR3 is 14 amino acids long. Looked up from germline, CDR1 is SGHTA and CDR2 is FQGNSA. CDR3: CASTKVLMNTEAFF. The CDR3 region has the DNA TGTGCCAGCACCAAGGTGTTGATGAACACTGAAGCTTTCTTT.

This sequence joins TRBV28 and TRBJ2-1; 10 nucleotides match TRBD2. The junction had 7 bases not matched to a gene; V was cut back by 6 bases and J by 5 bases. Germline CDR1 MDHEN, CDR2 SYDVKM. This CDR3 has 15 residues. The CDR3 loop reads CASRASGGSHNEQFF. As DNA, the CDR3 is TGTGCCAGCAGGGCTAGCGGGGGTTCTCACAATGAGCAGTTCTTC.

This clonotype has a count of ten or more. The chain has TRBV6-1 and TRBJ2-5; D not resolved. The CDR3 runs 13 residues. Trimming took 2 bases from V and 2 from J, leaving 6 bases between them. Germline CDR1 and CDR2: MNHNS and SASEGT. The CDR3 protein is CASSELPQETQYF. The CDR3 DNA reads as TGTGCCAGCAGTGAACTCCCGCAAGAGACCCAGTACTTC.

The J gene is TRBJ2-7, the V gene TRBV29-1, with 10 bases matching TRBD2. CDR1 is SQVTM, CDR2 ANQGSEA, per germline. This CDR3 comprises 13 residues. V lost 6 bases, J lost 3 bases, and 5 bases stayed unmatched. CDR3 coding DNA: TGCAGCGTCGGGACTAGCGCGGTCTACGAGCAGTACTTC. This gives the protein CSVGTSAVYEQYF.

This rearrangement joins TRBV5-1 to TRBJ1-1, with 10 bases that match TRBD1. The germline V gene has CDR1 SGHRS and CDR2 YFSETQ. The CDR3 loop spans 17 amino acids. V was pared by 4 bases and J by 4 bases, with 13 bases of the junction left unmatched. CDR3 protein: CASSTPGQGTPSTEAFF. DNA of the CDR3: TGCGCCAGCAGCACACCGGGACAGGGGACCCCCTCCACTGAAGCTTTCTTT.

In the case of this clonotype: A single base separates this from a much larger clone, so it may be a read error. The CDR3, as DNA: TGTGCCAGCAGCCCGACAGGGATCGATAGCTACACCTTC. It translates to CASSPTGIDSYTF. The chain combines TRBV11-2 with TRBJ1-2; TRBD1 aligns across 7 bases. Trimming took 5 bases from V and 9 from J; bases not matched to a gene: 9. Germline V lookup: CDR1 SGHAT, CDR2 FQNNGV. The CDR3 totals 13 residues.

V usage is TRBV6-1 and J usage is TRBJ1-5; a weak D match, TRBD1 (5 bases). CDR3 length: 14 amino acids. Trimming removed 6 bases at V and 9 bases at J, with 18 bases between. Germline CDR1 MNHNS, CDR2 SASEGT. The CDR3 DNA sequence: TGTGCCAGCAGGGGAGACGGGGACGGGAGGCCCCAGCATTTT. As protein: CASRGDGDGRPQHF.

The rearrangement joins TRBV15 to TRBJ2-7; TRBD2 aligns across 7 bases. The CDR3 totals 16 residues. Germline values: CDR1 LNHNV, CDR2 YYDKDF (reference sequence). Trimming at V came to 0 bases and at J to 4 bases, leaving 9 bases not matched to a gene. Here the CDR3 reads CATSRDWGGVWYEQYF. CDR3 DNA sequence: TGTGCCACCAGCAGAGATTGGGGAGGGGTCTGGTACGAGCAGTACTTC.

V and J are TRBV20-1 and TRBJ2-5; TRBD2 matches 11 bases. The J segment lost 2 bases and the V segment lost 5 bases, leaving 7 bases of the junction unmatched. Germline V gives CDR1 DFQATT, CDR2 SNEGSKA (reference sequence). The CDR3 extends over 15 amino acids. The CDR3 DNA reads TGCAGTGCTGGCGGACTAGCGGGCTATCAAGAGACCCAGTACTTC. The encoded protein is CSAGGLAGYQETQYF.

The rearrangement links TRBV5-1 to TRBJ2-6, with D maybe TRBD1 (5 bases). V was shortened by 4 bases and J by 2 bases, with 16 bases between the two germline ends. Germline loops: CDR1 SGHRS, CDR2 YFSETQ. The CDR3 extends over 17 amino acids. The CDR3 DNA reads TGCGCCAGCAGCCCCCAGGGTTCAGTTACTGGGGCCAACGTCCTGACTTTC. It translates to CASSPQGSVTGANVLTF.

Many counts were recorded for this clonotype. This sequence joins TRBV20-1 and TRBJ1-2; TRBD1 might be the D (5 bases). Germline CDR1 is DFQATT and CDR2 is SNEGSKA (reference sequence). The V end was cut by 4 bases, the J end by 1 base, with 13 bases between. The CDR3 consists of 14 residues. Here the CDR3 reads CSATGTGFNYGYTF. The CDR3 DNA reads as TGCAGTGCTACTGGAACAGGCTTTAACTATGGCTACACCTTC.

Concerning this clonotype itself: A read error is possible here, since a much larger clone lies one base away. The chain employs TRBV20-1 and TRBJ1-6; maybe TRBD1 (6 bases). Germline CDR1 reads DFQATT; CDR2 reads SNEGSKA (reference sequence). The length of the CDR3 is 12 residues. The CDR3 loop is CSAGTTNSHLHF. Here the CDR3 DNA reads TGCAGTGCCGGGACAACAAATTCACACCTCCACTTT.

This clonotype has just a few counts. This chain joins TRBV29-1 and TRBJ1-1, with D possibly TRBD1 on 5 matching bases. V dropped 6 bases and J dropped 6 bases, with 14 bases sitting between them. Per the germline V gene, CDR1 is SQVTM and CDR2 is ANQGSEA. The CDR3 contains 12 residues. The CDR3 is CSVGPESPEAFF. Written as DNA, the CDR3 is TGCAGCGTGGGGCCCGAGTCCCCTGAAGCTTTCTTT.

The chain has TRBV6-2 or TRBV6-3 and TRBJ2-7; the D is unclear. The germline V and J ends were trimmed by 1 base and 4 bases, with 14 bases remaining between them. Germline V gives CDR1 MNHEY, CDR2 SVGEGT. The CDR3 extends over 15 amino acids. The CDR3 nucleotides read TGTGCCAGCAGTTACTTAGGTTTCTTGGCGTACGAGCAGTACTTC. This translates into CASSYLGFLAYEQYF.

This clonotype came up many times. CDR3 DNA sequence: TGTGCCAGTAGTATAGATTGGGCGGCTAACTATGGCTACACCTTC. Translation: CASSIDWAANYGYTF. The chain couples TRBV19 to TRBJ1-2; no definite D call. Trimming took off 0 bases at V and 0 bases at J, with 8 bases between the two ends. Germline loops: CDR1 LNHDA, CDR2 SQIVND (reference sequence). This CDR3 is 15 amino acids long.